This TCR beta chain was sequenced during a study of CD8+ T cells in alopecia areata. For the study at large: Twice a day, 5 to 10 mg of oral tofacitinib was administered to treated patients.

It was cDNA, reverse transcribed from extracted RNA, that served as the sequencing template. Profiled with immunoSEQ multiplex PCR; TCRdb holds only in-frame clones, not every one. The repertoire consists of more than 130,000 clones, with roughly 82% occurring once and the leading ten covering approximately 25%. Treatment: oral pan-JAK inhibitor, 5-10 mg twice daily. Alopecia areata patients provided lesional scalp punch biopsies and peripheral blood, both collected for the study. Remarks on this clone: Its antigen is not identified.

Study-level results: Scalp clonality and expanded CD8+ clones among the top 100 were significantly decreased by tofacitinib. Elevated clonality characterized lesional scalp relative to normal scalp, particularly in alopecia totalis/universalis.

The source of this sequence is a human donor with alopecia areata. The sequences come from CD8+ T cells sorted from blood, collected at week 4, from a patient treated with tofacitinib.

The CDR3 sequence is CATSSHRDVRSGANVLTF. DNA of the CDR3: TGTGCCACCAGCAGTCACCGGGACGTCCGCTCTGGGGCCAACGTCCTGACTTTC. The chain recombines TRBV15 with TRBJ2-6, with D perhaps matching TRBD1 or TRBD2 (5 bases each). The length of the CDR3 is 18 residues. V was trimmed by 3 bases and J by 0 bases, leaving 15 bases between them. Germline V gene lookup returns CDR1 LNHNV and CDR2 YYDKDF (reference sequence).